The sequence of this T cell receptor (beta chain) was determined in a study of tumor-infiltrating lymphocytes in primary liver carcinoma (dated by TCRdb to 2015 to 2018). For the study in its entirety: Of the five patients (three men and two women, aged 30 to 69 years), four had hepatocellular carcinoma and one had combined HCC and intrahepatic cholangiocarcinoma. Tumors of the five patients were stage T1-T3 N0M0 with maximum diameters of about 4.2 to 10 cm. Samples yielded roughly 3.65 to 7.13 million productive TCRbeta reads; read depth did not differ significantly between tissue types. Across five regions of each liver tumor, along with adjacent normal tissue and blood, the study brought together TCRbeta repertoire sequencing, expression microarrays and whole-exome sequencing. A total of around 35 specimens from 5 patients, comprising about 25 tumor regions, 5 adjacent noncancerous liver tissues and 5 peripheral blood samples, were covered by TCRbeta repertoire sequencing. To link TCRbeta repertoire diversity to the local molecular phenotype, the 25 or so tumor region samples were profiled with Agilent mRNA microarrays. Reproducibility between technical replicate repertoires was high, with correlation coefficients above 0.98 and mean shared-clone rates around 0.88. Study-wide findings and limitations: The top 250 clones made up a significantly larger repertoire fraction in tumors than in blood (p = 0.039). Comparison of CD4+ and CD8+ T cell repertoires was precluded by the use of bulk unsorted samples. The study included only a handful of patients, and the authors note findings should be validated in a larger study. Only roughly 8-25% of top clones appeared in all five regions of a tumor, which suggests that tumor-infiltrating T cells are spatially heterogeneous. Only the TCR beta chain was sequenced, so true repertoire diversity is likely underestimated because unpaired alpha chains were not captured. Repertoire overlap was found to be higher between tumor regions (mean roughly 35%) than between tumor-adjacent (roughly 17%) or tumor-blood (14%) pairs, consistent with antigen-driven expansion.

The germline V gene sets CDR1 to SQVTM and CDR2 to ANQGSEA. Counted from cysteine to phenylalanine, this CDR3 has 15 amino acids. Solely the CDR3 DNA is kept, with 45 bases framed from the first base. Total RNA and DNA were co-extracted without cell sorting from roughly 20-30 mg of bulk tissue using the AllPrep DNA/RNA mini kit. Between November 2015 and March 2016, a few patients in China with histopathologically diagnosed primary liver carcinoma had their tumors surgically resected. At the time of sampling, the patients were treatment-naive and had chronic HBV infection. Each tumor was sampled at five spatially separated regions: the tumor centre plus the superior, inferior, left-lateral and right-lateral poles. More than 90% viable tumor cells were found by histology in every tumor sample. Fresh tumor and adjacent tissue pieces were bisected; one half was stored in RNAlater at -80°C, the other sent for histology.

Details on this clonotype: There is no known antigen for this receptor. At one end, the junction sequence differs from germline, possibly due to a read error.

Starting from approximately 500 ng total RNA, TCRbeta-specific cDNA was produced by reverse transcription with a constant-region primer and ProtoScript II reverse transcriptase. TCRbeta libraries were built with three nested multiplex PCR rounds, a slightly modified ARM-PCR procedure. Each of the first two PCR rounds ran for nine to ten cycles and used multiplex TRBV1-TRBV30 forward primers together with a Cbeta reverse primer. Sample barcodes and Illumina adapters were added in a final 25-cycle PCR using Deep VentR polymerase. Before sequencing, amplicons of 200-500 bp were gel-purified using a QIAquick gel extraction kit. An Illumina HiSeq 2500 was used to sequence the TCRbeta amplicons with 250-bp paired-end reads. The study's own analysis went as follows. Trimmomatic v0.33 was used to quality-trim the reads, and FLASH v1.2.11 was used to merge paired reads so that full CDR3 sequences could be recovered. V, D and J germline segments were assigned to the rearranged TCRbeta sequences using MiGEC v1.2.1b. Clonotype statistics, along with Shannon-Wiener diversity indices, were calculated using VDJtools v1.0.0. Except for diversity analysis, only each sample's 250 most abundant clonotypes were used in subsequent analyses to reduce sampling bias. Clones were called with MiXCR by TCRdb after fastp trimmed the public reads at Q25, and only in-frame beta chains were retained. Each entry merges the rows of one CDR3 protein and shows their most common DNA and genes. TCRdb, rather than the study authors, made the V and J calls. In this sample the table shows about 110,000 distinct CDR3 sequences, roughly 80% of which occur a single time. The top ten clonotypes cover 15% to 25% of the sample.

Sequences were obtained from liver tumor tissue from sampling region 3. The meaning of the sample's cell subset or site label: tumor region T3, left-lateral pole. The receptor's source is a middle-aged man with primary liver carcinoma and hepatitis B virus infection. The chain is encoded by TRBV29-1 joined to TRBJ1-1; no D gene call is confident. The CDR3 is CSGGEEGYQNTDAFF. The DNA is TGCAGCGGGGGAGAGGAAGGCTATCAGAACACTGACGCTTTCTTC.